Given below is one T cell receptor (beta chain) in context. This clone has a single count. The specificity of this receptor is unknown. No base quality information exists; no much larger clone differs at one position. From alopecia areata patients, peripheral blood was collected along with lesional scalp punch biopsies. PBMCs were separated by density centrifugation and stained for CD3, CD4 and CD8, after which CD4+ and CD8+ T cells were sorted on a FACSAria. Alopecia areata patients who were not treated were recruited through a multicenter biomarker study. In 4 to 6 patients from the biomarker study, the blood CD8+ T cells went through an additional sort into NKG2D-low and NKG2D-high fractions. The library came from the immunoSEQ multiplex PCR assay. To provide template for TCR sequencing, every sample had RNA extracted and reverse transcribed into cDNA. First-strand cDNA was synthesized using SuperScript III with a 2:1 mix of oligo-dT and random hexamers. A synthetic immune receptor repertoire was used to gauge amplification bias, and whatever bias remained was removed computationally. Regarding the original processing steps: Raw reads were preprocessed for error removal, and CDR3 was defined according to IMGT conventions as running from the conserved cysteine to phenylalanine. Clonality was computed by normalizing Shannon entropy by log2 of the number of productive unique TCRs and subtracting the result from 1. Whether each scalp clone was CD4 or CD8 was inferred by checking scalp TCRbeta sequences against the CD4 and CD8 repertoires from sorted blood. TCRdb retrieved this table from immuneACCESS and kept in-frame rearrangements only. Not all clones are present; in checked studies, unresolved V genes account for under half, and no reason is known for the remainder. The V and J calls and the clone size are those of that table, but D and trimming were determined from the DNA. The sample includes tens of thousands of clones, with just over 50% observed a single time. The ten largest clones capture around 5% of the sample.

These data come from a study of CD8+ T cells in alopecia areata (dated by TCRdb to 2017 to 2018). For context, the study as a whole: High-throughput TCRbeta sequencing was used to examine T cell clonal expansion in alopecia areata in both the C3H/HeJ mouse model and human patients. On the human side, TCRbeta sequencing was run on scalp tissue and on sorted CD4+ and CD8+ peripheral blood T cells from healthy controls and from alopecia areata patients with either patchy or totalis/universalis disease. Scalp clonality was compared across normal scalp (n=4), patchy alopecia areata scalp (n=8), and alopecia totalis/universalis scalp (n=8). RNA was extracted with the PAXgene miRNA kit for fixed scalp, the miRNeasy kit for PBMCs, and the RNeasy kit for mouse skin. TCRbeta CDR3 regions were amplified by immunoSEQ multiplex PCR using 35 Vbeta forward and 13 Jbeta reverse primers.

Summary of the overall study and its limitations: Shared TCR sequences between patients were less evident than in mice, which may be partly attributable to HLA diversity in the patient population. Compared with normal scalp, lesional scalp, particularly in alopecia totalis/universalis, had higher clonality and more expanded CD8+ clones, which suggests antigenic drive. Resident alphabeta T cells in normal human skin are also sequenced, complicating scalp TCR repertoire analysis, unlike mouse skin dominated by gammadelta T cells.

The sample consisted of NKG2D-high CD8+ T cells sorted from blood. The cell subset or site label for this specimen denotes: sorted CD8+ NKG2D-high blood T cells. This clonotype was obtained from a human donor with alopecia areata.

The bases are TGTGCCTGGGCCGGGACACCGTCGGGCTATGGCTACACCTTC. It specifies CAWAGTPSGYGYTF. The rearrangement joined TRBV30 to TRBJ1-2; a tentative D call is TRBD1 (6 bases match). The germline V gene (reference sequence) supplies CDR1 GTSNPN and CDR2 SVGIG. Deletion took 5 bases off V and 4 bases off J, with a span of 17 bases between the germline ends. Taken from cysteine to phenylalanine, the CDR3 has 14 residues. Only the CDR3 region is kept as DNA, spanning 42 bases read in frame from base 1.